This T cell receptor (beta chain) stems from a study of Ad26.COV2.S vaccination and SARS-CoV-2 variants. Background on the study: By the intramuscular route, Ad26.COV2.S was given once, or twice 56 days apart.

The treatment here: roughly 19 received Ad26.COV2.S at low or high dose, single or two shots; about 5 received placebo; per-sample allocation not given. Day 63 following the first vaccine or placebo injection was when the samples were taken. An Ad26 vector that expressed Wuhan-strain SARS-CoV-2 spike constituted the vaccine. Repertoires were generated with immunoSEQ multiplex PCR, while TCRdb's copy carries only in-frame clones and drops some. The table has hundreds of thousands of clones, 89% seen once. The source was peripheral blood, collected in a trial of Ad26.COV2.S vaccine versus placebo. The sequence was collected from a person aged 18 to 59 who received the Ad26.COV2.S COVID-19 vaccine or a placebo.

The CDR3 bases are TGTGCCAGCAGTTACTCAGGAGGGTTCGAGCAGTACTTC. Amino acid sequence: CASSYSGGFEQYF. The chain is built from TRBV6-5 and TRBJ2-7; weak D call: TRBD2 (6 bases). The V gene's germline CDR1 is MNHEY and CDR2 SVGAGI. The CDR3 extends over 13 amino acids. Trimming cost V 0 bases and J 6 bases, with 9 bases left between them.